Following are 17 T cell receptor beta chains from one sample sequenced in a study of radiotherapy plus CTLA-4 blockade in lung cancer (dated by TCRdb to 2016 to 2019). Library prep was done by the immunoSEQ multiplex PCR assay. Drawn from immuneACCESS, this table holds only the in-frame rearrangements with V and J called that TCRdb kept. Clones are partly lost; checked studies trace under half to an unresolved V gene and leave the rest unexplained. The sample table shows about 43,000 clones, and about 70% are seen once. The top ten clones comprise around a quarter of the sample. The specimen comprised peripheral blood, sampled from a patient treated with radiotherapy plus ipilimumab. The receptors shown here come from a human donor with non-small cell lung cancer who had a partial response to radiotherapy plus ipilimumab.

This clone was counted a few times. This chain uses TRBV9 with TRBJ2-1; no definite D call. Trimming removed 0 bases at V and 5 bases at J, with 6 bases between. Germline-derived CDR1 and CDR2 are SGDLS and YYNGEE. The CDR3 totals 13 residues. The CDR3 reads CASSVGQDNEQFF. The CDR3 bases are TGTGCCAGCAGCGTAGGGCAGGACAATGAGCAGTTCTTC.

The chain joins TRBV5-6 to TRBJ2-5; a possible D gene is TRBD2 (6 bases). The CDR3 extends over 16 amino acids. V was trimmed by 4 bases and J by 4 bases, leaving 20 bases between them. The V gene's germline CDR1 is SGHDT and CDR2 YYEEEE. The CDR3 nucleotides read TGTGCCAGCAGCGGGGGGAGCAGGGATGGGGGAGAGACCCAGTACTTC. The encoded protein is CASSGGSRDGGETQYF.

The table lists this clone with a few counts. The chain combines TRBV7-2 with TRBJ2-1; TRBD1 agrees at 7 bases. V trimming: 4 bases; J trimming: 2 bases; junction bases outside the gene matches: 5. The CDR3 loop spans 15 amino acids. CDR1 and CDR2 (germline): SGHTA, FQGNSA. The CDR3, as DNA: TGTGCCAGCAGCTCCGACAGGGAAGCCTACAATGAGCAGTTCTTC. This translates into CASSSDREAYNEQFF.

V is TRBV19 and J is TRBJ2-2; D is perhaps TRBD2 (5 bases). Germline V CDR1 and CDR2: LNHDA, SQIVND (reference sequence). The CDR3 length is 15 residues. Trimming cost V 7 bases and J 1 base, with 13 bases left between them. The CDR3: CASMSPGMNTGELFF. The CDR3 nucleotides are TGTGCCAGTATGAGCCCGGGGATGAACACCGGGGAGCTGTTTTTT.

The chain couples TRBV11-2 to TRBJ1-6; no reliable D call. This CDR3 is 15 amino acids long. The V end lost 5 bases, the J end lost 9 bases, and 17 bases lay between the germline ends. Germline values: CDR1 SGHAT, CDR2 FQNNGV. This chain's CDR3 is CASSPRSGSGSPLHF. CDR3 nucleotide sequence: TGTGCCAGCAGCCCCAGGTCGGGATCGGGTTCACCCCTCCACTTT.

This sequence joins TRBV19 and TRBJ2-1, with a possible D match to TRBD2 (6 bases). V gave up 10 bases and J gave up 6 bases, with 19 bases separating them. Germline V gives CDR1 LNHDA, CDR2 SQIVND (reference sequence). The CDR3 spans 14 residues. CDR3 in DNA: TGTGCCACTAAGCGGGCTCTTTCTAGCAATGAGCAGTTCTTC. Translated, it gives CATKRALSSNEQFF.

V gene TRBV6-6 combines with J gene TRBJ1-5; no reliable D call. Trimming cost V 6 bases and J 0 bases, with 6 bases left between them. Per the germline V gene, CDR1 is MNHNY and CDR2 is SVGAGI (reference sequence). The CDR3 length is 13 residues. The CDR3 region is CASSLNSNQPQHF. The CDR3 DNA is TGTGCCAGCAGCCTTAATAGCAATCAGCCCCAGCATTTT.

The J gene is TRBJ1-4, the V gene TRBV30, with TRBD1 as a possible D gene (5 bases). The V and J ends lost 4 bases and 4 bases respectively, with 7 bases between them. Germline loops: CDR1 GTSNPN, CDR2 SVGIG (reference sequence). CDR3 size: 12 residues. Here the CDR3 reads CAWKRGNEKLFF. The CDR3 region has the DNA TGTGCCTGGAAAAGGGGTAATGAAAAACTGTTTTTT.

The chain recombines TRBV21-1 with TRBJ2-3; the tabulated D call, TRBD1, remains unverified against the DNA. TRBV21-1 represents a pseudogene. The CDR3 has 16 residues. Written as DNA, the CDR3 is TGTGCCAGCAGCAAACCCCGCATTCAAGGGGCAGATACGCAGTATTTT. This sequence encodes CASSKPRIQGADTQYF.

The chain has TRBV27 and TRBJ2-6; 7 bases align to TRBD1. The J segment lost 3 bases and the V segment lost 6 bases, leaving 2 bases of the junction unmatched. This CDR3 region has 14 residues. Germline CDR1 is MNHEY and CDR2 is SMNVEV (reference sequence). CDR3 sequence reads: CASRTGFGANVLTF. The CDR3 nucleotides are TGTGCCAGCAGGACAGGGTTTGGGGCCAACGTCCTGACTTTC.

The chain carries TRBV7-6 and TRBJ1-1; D not certain. Trimming cost V 5 bases and J 1 base, with 14 bases left between them. Germline V gene lookup returns CDR1 SGHVS and CDR2 FNYEAQ. The CDR3 is made up of 15 amino acids. CDR3 amino acids: CASSRHGAGNTEAFF. The CDR3 nucleotides read TGTGCCAGCAGCCGCCATGGCGCAGGGAACACTGAAGCTTTCTTT. Together with reference TRBV7-6 and TRBJ1-1, the CDR3 gives the full variable domain: GAGVSQSPRYKVTKRGQDVALRCDPISGHVSLYWYRQALGQGPEFLTYFNYEAQQDKSGLPNDRFSAERPEGSISTLTIQRTEQRDSAMYRCASSRHGAGNTEAFFGQGTRLTVV.

The CDR3, as DNA: TGTGCCAGCAGCCTCACCCCCGGGACAGGGAACTATGGCTACACCTTC. It codes for CASSLTPGTGNYGYTF. This chain connects TRBV7-9 to TRBJ1-2; 9 positions agree with TRBD1. The germline CDR1 and CDR2 sequences are SEHNR and FQNEAQ (reference sequence). This CDR3 is built from 16 residues. With 5 bases clipped from V and 2 bases from J, the junction kept 9 bases outside the gene matches.

This clone was counted once. The rearrangement uses TRBV5-6 and TRBJ1-1, with TRBD1 matching 9 bases. The CDR3 is made up of 18 amino acids. V was pared by 3 bases and J by 8 bases, with 20 bases of the junction left unmatched. Germline-derived CDR1 and CDR2 are SGHDT and YYEEEE. The chain's CDR3 is CASSWWGSRDREGAEAFF. CDR3 in DNA: TGTGCCAGCAGCTGGTGGGGAAGCCGGGACAGGGAAGGCGCCGAAGCTTTCTTT.

J is TRBJ2-1 and V is TRBV2; D is possibly TRBD1 (6 bases). Germline V gene data show CDR1 as SNHLY and CDR2 as FYNNEI. This CDR3 contains 13 residues. The germline V and J ends were trimmed by 7 bases and 10 bases, with 17 bases remaining between them. The CDR3 loop is CASMGTAGVEQFF. For the CDR3, the DNA is TGTGCCAGCATGGGGACGGCAGGGGTCGAGCAGTTCTTC.

V and J are TRBV9 and TRBJ1-1; TRBD1 matches 9 bases. Germline loops: CDR1 SGDLS, CDR2 YYNGEE. The trim removed 3 bases at V and 5 bases at J, leaving 5 bases unmatched. This CDR3 spans 14 amino acids. This CDR3 is CASSADRGRTEAFF. In nucleotides, the CDR3 is TGTGCCAGCAGCGCGGACAGGGGTAGAACTGAAGCTTTCTTT.

V is TRBV15 and J is TRBJ1-5; no definite D call. The ends were cut back, 5 bases at V and 0 bases at J, with 14 bases in the middle. Germline loops: CDR1 LNHNV, CDR2 YYDKDF (reference sequence). CDR3 size: 16 residues. In DNA, the CDR3 is TGTGCCACCAGCGGAGCCGCTCCGGGTAGCAATCAGCCCCAGCATTTT. It encodes CATSGAAPGSNQPQHF. Combining the CDR3 with reference TRBV15 and TRBJ1-5 gives the whole variable domain DAMVIQNPRYQVTQFGKPVTLSCSQTLNHNVMYWYQQKSSQAPKLLFHYYDKDFNNEADTPDNFQSRRPNTSFCFLDIRSPGLGDTAMYLCATSGAAPGSNQPQHFGDGTRLSIL.

This clone occurred a few times. The rearrangement uses TRBV18 and TRBJ1-3; no clear D. The CDR3 contains 16 residues. V shed 0 bases and J shed 0 bases, with 9 bases lying between them. Germline CDR1 KGHSH, CDR2 LQKENI. CDR3 sequence: CASSPPTVNSGNTIYF. In DNA, the CDR3 is TGTGCCAGCTCACCACCAACAGTAAACTCTGGAAACACCATATATTTT.